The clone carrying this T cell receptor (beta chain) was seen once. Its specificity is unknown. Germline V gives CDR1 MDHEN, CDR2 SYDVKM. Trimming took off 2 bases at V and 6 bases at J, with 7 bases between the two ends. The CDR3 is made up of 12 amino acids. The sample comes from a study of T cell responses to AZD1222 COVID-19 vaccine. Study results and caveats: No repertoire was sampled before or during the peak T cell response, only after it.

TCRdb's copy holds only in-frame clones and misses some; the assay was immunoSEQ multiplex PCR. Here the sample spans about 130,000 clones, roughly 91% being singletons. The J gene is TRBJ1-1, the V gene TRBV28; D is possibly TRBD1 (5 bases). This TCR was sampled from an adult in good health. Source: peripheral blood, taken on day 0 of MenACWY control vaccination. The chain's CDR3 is CASSLMGPEAFF. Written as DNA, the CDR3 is TGTGCCAGCAGTTTAATGGGGCCTGAAGCTTTCTTT.